This T cell receptor beta chain was captured in a study of metastatic and nonmetastatic thyroid tumors. Regarding the study as a whole: Relative to benign nodules, malignant thyroid tumors were reportedly characterized by significantly elevated TCR beta diversity in blood and tumor.

Note on this clone: Its antigen is undetermined.

Original handling: Clinicopathological groups differed in CDR3, with these differences serving to build a distant-metastasis classifier for papillary thyroid cancer. MiXCR reprocessed the PCR reads for TCRdb. TCRdb, rather than the study authors, made the V and J calls. Among about 45,000 clones listed, 4% were seen once. All patients were untreated before thyroid surgery. The CDR3 is 15 residues long. CDR1 is SGHTA and CDR2 is FQGTGA in the germline V gene. The V end was cut by 6 bases, the J end by 15 bases, with 24 bases between. This chain joins TRBV7-3 and TRBJ1-6; D is perhaps TRBD1 (6 bases). The clonotype originates from a female donor with papillary thyroid cancer or a benign thyroid nodule (not recorded which). Some clones in this sample may be carry-over from other donors' samples. Sequenced: blood. The CDR3 spells CASSEPGQSPQLLHF. The CDR3 nucleotides read TGTGCCAGCAGTGAACCGGGACAAAGCCCACAACTCCTCCACTTT.